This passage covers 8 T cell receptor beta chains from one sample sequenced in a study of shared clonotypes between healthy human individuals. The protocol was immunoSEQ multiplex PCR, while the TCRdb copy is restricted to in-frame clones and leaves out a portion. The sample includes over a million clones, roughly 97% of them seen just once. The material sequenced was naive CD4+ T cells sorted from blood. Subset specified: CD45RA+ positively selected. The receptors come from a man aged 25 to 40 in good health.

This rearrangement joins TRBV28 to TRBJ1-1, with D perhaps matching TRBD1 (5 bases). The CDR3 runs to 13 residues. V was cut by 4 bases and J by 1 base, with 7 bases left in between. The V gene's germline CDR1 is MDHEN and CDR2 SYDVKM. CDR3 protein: CASSSDRNTEAFF. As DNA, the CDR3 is TGTGCCAGCAGTTCCGACAGGAACACTGAAGCTTTCTTT.

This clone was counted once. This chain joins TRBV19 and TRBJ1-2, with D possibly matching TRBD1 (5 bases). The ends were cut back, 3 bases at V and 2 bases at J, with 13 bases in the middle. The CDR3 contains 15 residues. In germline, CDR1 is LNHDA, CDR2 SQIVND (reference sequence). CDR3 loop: CASSIRGNRNYGYTF. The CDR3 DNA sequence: TGTGCCAGTAGTATCCGGGGGAACAGAAACTATGGCTACACCTTC.

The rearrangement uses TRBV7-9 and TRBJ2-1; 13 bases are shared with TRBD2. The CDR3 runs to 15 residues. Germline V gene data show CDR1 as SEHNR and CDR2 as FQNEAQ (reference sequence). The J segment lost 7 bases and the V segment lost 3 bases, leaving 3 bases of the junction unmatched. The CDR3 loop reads CASSLGLAGLNEQFF. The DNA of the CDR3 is TGTGCCAGCAGCTTGGGACTAGCGGGACTAAATGAGCAGTTCTTC.

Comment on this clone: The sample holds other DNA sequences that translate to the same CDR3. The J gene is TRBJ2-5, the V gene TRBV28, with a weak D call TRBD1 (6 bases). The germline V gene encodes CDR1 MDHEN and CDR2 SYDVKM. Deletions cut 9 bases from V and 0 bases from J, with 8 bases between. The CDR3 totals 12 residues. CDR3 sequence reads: CASGTNQETQYF. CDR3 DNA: TGTGCCAGTGGGACAAACCAAGAGACCCAGTACTTC.

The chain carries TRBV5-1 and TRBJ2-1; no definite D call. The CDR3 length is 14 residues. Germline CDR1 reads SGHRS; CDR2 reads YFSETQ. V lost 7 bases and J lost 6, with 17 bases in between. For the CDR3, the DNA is TGCGCCAGCCTATCTTGGCCCCAGTCCAATGAGCAGTTCTTC. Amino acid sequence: CASLSWPQSNEQFF.

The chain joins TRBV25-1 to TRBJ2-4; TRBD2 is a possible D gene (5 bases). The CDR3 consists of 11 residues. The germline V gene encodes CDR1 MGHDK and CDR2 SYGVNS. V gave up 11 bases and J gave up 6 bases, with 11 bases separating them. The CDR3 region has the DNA TGTGCCTCCGGGGAGCTAAACATTCAGTACTTC. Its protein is CASGELNIQYF.

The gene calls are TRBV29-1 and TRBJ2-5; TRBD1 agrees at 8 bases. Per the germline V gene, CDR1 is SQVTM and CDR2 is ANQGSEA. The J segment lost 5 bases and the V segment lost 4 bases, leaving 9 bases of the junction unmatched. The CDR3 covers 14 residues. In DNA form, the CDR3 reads TGCAGCGTTGCCCCGACAGGGGTTGGGGAGACCCAGTACTTC. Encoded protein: CSVAPTGVGETQYF.

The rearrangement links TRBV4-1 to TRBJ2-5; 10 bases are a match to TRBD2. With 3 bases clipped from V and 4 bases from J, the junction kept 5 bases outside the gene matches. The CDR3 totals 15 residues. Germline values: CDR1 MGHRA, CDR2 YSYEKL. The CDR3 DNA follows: TGCGCCAGCAGCCACAGCGGGAGGGCCGCAGAGACCCAGTACTTC. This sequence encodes CASSHSGRAAETQYF.